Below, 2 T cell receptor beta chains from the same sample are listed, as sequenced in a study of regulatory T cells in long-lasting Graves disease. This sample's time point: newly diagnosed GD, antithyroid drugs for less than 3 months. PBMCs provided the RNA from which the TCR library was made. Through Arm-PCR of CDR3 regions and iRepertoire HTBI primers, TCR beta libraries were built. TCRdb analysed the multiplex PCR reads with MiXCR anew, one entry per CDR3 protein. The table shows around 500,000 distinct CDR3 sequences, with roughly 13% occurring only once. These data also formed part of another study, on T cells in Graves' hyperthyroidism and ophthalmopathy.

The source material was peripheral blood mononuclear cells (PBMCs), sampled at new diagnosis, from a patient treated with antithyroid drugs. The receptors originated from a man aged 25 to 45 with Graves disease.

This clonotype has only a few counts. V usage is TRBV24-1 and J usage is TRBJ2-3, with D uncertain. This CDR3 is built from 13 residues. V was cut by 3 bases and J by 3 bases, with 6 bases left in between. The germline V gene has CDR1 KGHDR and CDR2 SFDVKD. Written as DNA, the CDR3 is TGTGCCACCAGTGATGGGTTGACAGATACGCAGTATTTT. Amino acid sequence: CATSDGLTDTQYF.

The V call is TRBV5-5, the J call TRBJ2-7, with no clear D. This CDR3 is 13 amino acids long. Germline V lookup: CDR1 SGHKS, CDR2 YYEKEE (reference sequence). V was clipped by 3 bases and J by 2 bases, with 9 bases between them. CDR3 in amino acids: CASSSLGAYEQYF. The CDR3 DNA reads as TGTGCCAGCAGCTCTCTAGGCGCCTACGAGCAGTACTTC.